Presented here are 19 T cell receptor beta chains from one specimen sequenced in a study of cytomegalovirus exposure and HLA in healthy donors (TCRdb year 2017). Libraries were made using the immunoSEQ multiplex PCR assay. For the multiplex PCR, a mixture combining 60 forward primers for TCR Vbeta segments and 13 reverse primers for TCR Jbeta segments was used. Not all clones reach the TCRdb copy of this immuneACCESS table, which keeps in-frame sequences only. Checked studies attribute under half of the gap to unresolved V genes and leave the rest unexplained. The sample contains approximately 100,000 clones, approximately 80% of them found a single time. The ten largest clonotypes hold 9.5% to 13% of the sample. The sample was PBMCs. All receptors derive from a man in his forties in good health and CMV-seropositive.

The chain combines TRBV25-1 with TRBJ1-1; possibly TRBD1 for D (6 bases). V lost 6 bases and J 5 bases, leaving 13 bases between the germline ends. CDR3 length: 13 amino acids. In germline, CDR1 is MGHDK, CDR2 SYGVNS. DNA for the CDR3: TGTGCCAGCAGGCCCCAGGGGTTTACTGAAGCTTTCTTT. Amino acid sequence: CASRPQGFTEAFF.

The CDR3 nucleotides are TGCGCCAGCAGCTTGATCGCAGGGGAAAACATTCAGTACTTC. It specifies CASSLIAGENIQYF. The V gene is TRBV5-1, the J gene TRBJ2-4, with D maybe TRBD1 (6 bases). CDR3 size: 14 residues. Germline lookup yields CDR1 SGHRS and CDR2 YFSETQ. V shed 1 base and J shed 5 bases, with 10 bases lying between them. Combining the CDR3 with reference TRBV5-1 and TRBJ2-4 gives the whole variable domain KAGVTQTPRYLIKTRGQQVTLSCSPISGHRSVSWYQQTPGQGLQFLFEYFSETQRNKGNFPGRFSGRQFSNSRSEMNVSTLELGDSALYLCASSLIAGENIQYFGAGTRLSVL.

V is TRBV5-6 and J is TRBJ1-4; D is possibly TRBD1 (6 bases). CDR3 length equals 15 residues. The germline V gene has CDR1 SGHDT and CDR2 YYEEEE. Deletions cut 4 bases from V and 6 bases from J, with 16 bases between. For the CDR3, the DNA is TGTGCCAGCAGCGCCCTCGGGACATTGGATGAAAAACTGTTTTTT. Protein: CASSALGTLDEKLFF. The full variable domain, its missing parts supplied by reference TRBV5-6 and TRBJ1-4, is DAGVTQSPTHLIKTRGQQVTLRCSPKSGHDTVSWYQQALGQGPQFIFQYYEEEERQRGNFPDRFSGHQFPNYSSELNVNALLLGDSALYLCASSALGTLDEKLFFGSGTQLSVL.

The V call is TRBV19, the J call TRBJ1-2, with 9 bases fitting TRBD1. This CDR3 has 15 amino acids. The V gene end was trimmed by 6 bases and the J gene end by 8 bases; junction bases not matched to a gene: 13. Germline V gives CDR1 LNHDA, CDR2 SQIVND (reference sequence). CDR3 DNA: TGTGCCAGTAGAAAGACAGGGGGAAATTTGGAGGGCTACACCTTC. Translated: CASRKTGGNLEGYTF.

The gene calls are TRBV27 and TRBJ2-1; 7 nucleotides line up with TRBD2. V was pared by 4 bases and J by 5 bases, with 8 bases of the junction left unmatched. Germline CDR1 MNHEY, CDR2 SMNVEV (reference sequence). The CDR3 has 15 residues. The CDR3 DNA sequence: TGTGCCAGCAGTTGGGGGGGGTTGGGGGACAATGAGCAGTTCTTC. Its protein product is CASSWGGLGDNEQFF.

A few counts support this clone. The J gene is TRBJ2-7, the V gene TRBV5-1, with TRBD2 identical over 8 bases. Trimming took 0 bases from V and 0 from J; bases not matched to a gene: 5. Germline values: CDR1 SGHRS, CDR2 YFSETQ. The CDR3 length is 16 residues. The CDR3 loop is CASSLDGGTSSYEQYF. The CDR3 region has the DNA TGCGCCAGCAGCTTGGATGGGGGGACTAGCTCCTACGAGCAGTACTTC.

The V and J genes are TRBV5-4 and TRBJ2-1; TRBD2 matches at 8 bases. CDR1 and CDR2 (germline): SGHNT, YYREEE (reference sequence). The CDR3 totals 18 residues. The V gene end was trimmed by 3 bases and the J gene end by 0 bases; junction bases not matched to a gene: 11. CDR3 bases: TGTGCCAGCAGCTCGGGAAGAGCGGGGGCTAGCTCCTACAATGAGCAGTTCTTC. Translation gives CASSSGRAGASSYNEQFF.

The chain carries TRBV4-1 and TRBJ2-1; TRBD2 aligns across 10 bases. Trimming removed 5 bases from V and 13 bases from J; junction bases left unmatched: 17. The CDR3 length is 16 residues. Germline loops: CDR1 MGHRA, CDR2 YSYEKL. The CDR3: CASSDQSSGGALPQFF. The CDR3 region has the DNA TGCGCCAGCAGCGACCAGTCTAGCGGGGGTGCTCTACCTCAGTTCTTC.

The chain links TRBV15 to TRBJ2-7; D uncertain. CDR1 and CDR2 (germline): LNHNV, YYDKDF (reference sequence). V gave up 0 bases and J gave up 2 bases, with 17 bases separating them. This CDR3 has 17 amino acids. Here the CDR3 DNA reads TGTGCCACCAGCAGAGATAATAGACCACATGGGCCCTACGAGCAGTACTTC. Its translation is CATSRDNRPHGPYEQYF.

This clone was picked up a small number of times. The chain uses TRBV28 and TRBJ1-2; 7 positions match TRBD1. The CDR3 runs to 11 residues. After removal of 8 bases from V and 7 bases from J, the junction contained 4 bases not matched to a gene. Looked up from germline, CDR1 is MDHEN and CDR2 is SYDVKM. The CDR3 DNA is TGTGCCAGCGGTAACAGGGGTGGCTACACCTTC. It translates to CASGNRGGYTF.

The chain links TRBV7-9 to TRBJ1-2, with TRBD1 matching over 8 bases. There are 13 residues in the CDR3. Trimming at V came to 5 bases and at J to 4 bases, leaving 3 bases not matched to a gene. Germline values: CDR1 SEHNR, CDR2 FQNEAQ (reference sequence). The CDR3 region is CASSPDRAYGYTF. The DNA of the CDR3 is TGTGCCAGCAGCCCGGACAGGGCCTATGGCTACACCTTC.

This rearrangement joins TRBV5-1 to TRBJ2-5; perhaps TRBD1 as D (6 bases). V lost 5 bases to trimming and J lost 1 base, with 12 bases between them. Germline V gives CDR1 SGHRS, CDR2 YFSETQ. The CDR3 has 14 residues. CDR3: CASSYRDTQETQYF. In nucleotides, the CDR3 is TGCGCCAGCAGTTACCGGGACACCCAAGAGACCCAGTACTTC.

CDR3 DNA: TGCGCCAGCAGCCACAACAGACAGGAGGAAGCTTTCTTT. The encoded protein is CASSHNRQEEAFF. V and J are TRBV4-1 and TRBJ1-1, with D perhaps TRBD1 (6 bases). V was cut by 3 bases and J by 8 bases, with 13 bases left in between. Germline V gene data show CDR1 as MGHRA and CDR2 as YSYEKL. The CDR3 spans 13 residues.

J is TRBJ2-2 and V is TRBV9, with 9 bases aligning to TRBD2. The CDR3 is made up of 15 amino acids. Trimming cost V 4 bases and J 7 bases; bases outside gene matches: 8. Germline values: CDR1 SGDLS, CDR2 YYNGEE. CDR3 coding DNA: TGTGCCAGCAGCCCCCGGACTAGCGAGGGCGGGGAGCTGTTTTTT. It specifies CASSPRTSEGGELFF. Drawing the rest from reference TRBV9 and TRBJ2-2, the complete variable domain is DSGVTQTPKHLITATGQRVTLRCSPRSGDLSVYWYQQSLDQGLQFLIQYYNGEERAKGNILERFSAQQFPDLHSELNLSSLELGDSALYFCASSPRTSEGGELFFGEGSRLTVL.

As to this clone: Other DNA sequences in the sample encode the same CDR3. This rearrangement joins TRBV14 to TRBJ2-6; D ambiguous. The germline gives CDR1 SGHDN, CDR2 FVKESK. The CDR3 spans 16 residues. Deletions cut 1 base from V and 0 bases from J, with 7 bases between. For the CDR3, the DNA is TGTGCCAGCAGCCAAGGGTCCTACTCTGGGGCCAACGTCCTGACTTTC. This codes for CASSQGSYSGANVLTF.

The chain joins TRBV4-3 to TRBJ2-4; TRBD2 is a possible D gene (7 bases). The germline V and J ends were trimmed by 0 bases and 7 bases, with 13 bases remaining between them. The CDR3 length is 15 residues. Germline V gene data show CDR1 as LGHNA and CDR2 as YSLEER. Written as DNA, the CDR3 is TGCGCCAGCAGCCAAGATGGGAGGGGGGGCAACATTCAGTACTTC. This sequence encodes CASSQDGRGGNIQYF.

The CDR3 reads CASSLVTANTEAFF. CDR3 DNA sequence: TGTGCCAGCAGCTTAGTGACAGCGAACACTGAAGCTTTCTTT. This sequence joins TRBV7-9 and TRBJ1-1, with a tentative D call TRBD1 (5 bases). From germline, CDR1 is SEHNR and CDR2 FQNEAQ (reference sequence). The CDR3 is 14 residues long. V gave up 1 base and J gave up 1 base, with 7 bases separating them.

V gene TRBV6-1 combines with J gene TRBJ2-5; D may be TRBD2 (6 bases). With the DNA end fitting TRBJ2-7 better, the J assignment may be wrong. The CDR3 loop spans 14 amino acids. Germline CDR1 MNHNS, CDR2 SASEGT. CDR3 nucleotide sequence: TGTGCCAGCAGTGAAGGGGGGGATCGCTACGAGCAGTACTTC. It yields the protein CASSEGGDRYEQYF.

This sequence joins TRBV9 and TRBJ2-3; no clear D. The CDR3 has 17 amino acids. The germline V gene encodes CDR1 SGDLS and CDR2 YYNGEE. V lost 4 bases and J 5 bases, leaving 23 bases between the germline ends. The CDR3 spells CASSPTAGPHLGDTQYF. The CDR3 DNA follows: TGTGCCAGCAGCCCTACCGCAGGCCCCCACTTGGGAGATACGCAGTATTTT.